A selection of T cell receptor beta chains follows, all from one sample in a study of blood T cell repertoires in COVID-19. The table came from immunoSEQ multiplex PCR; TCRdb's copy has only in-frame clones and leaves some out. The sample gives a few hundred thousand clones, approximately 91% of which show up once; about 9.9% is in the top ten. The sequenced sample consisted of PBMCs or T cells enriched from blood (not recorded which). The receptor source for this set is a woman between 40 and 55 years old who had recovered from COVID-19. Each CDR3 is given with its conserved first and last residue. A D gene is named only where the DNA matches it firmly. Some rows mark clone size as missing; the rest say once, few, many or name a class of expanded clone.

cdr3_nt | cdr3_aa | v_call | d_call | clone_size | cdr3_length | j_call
TGCGCCAGCAGCCAAGAGGCGAGGGAGGAAAAACTGTTTTTT | CASSQEAREEKLFF | TRBV4-1 | . | . | 14 | TRBJ1-4
TGTGCCAGCAGCTTTCGTTCGAGCACTGAAGCTTTCTTT | CASSFRSSTEAFF | TRBV7-8 | . | . | 13 | TRBJ1-1
TGTGCCACCAGCAGAGATAACCAGCCAGCGGGGTCTGGGGATGAGCAGTTCTTC | CATSRDNQPAGSGDEQFF | TRBV15 | TRBD2 | once | 18 | TRBJ2-1
TGCGCCAGCAGCCAATTGGACAGTCCTCGTGAGAACACCGGGGAGCTGTTTTTT | CASSQLDSPRENTGELFF | TRBV5-1 | . | once | 18 | TRBJ2-2
TGTGCCAGCAGTTTATCTGGGACAACCCGGCACGAGCAGTACTTC | CASSLSGTTRHEQYF | TRBV27 | . | . | 15 | TRBJ2-7
TGTGCCAGCAGCTTGGACAGGGGAACACCCGGGGAGCTGTTTTTT | CASSLDRGTPGELFF | TRBV3-1/TRBV3-2 | TRBD1 | . | 15 | TRBJ2-2
TGTGCCAGTAGTAGGACAGGACCTATTCACTATGGCTACACCTTC | CASSRTGPIHYGYTF | TRBV19 | TRBD1 | once | 15 | TRBJ1-2
TGTGCCAGCTCACCAATGAGGCAGGGGGCAGGAAATCAGCCCCAGCATTTT | CASSPMRQGAGNQPQHF | TRBV18 | TRBD1 | . | 17 | TRBJ1-5
TGCGCCAGCAGCCAGGGAGGACTAGCGGGCTTGGTCGGGACCCAGTACTTC | CASSQGGLAGLVGTQYF | TRBV4-1 | TRBD2 | . | 17 | TRBJ2-5
TGTGCCAGAGGCAAGGGGAAGTCGTATAATTCACCCCTCCACTTT | CARGKGKSYNSPLHF | TRBV21-1 | . | . | 15 | TRBJ1-6
TGTGCCAGCAGTTCCTGGGCAGGGAGGTATGGCTACACCTTC | CASSSWAGRYGYTF | TRBV13 | . | . | 14 | TRBJ1-2
TGTGCCAGCAGTGAGAGGGGGGGGAACACTGAAGCTTTCTTT | CASSERGGNTEAFF | TRBV2 | . | . | 14 | TRBJ1-1
TGTGCCAGCAGTCTGGGCTGGACCTTC | CASSLGWTF | TRBV27 | . | . | 9 | TRBJ1-2
TGTGCCAGCAGCTTCTCTAGCGGCCCAAGCACAGATACGCAGTATTTT | CASSFSSGPSTDTQYF | TRBV13 | TRBD2 | . | 16 | TRBJ2-3
TGTGCCAGCAGCGCGGGGTTGCTGACTAGAGATACGCAGTATTTT | CASSAGLLTRDTQYF | TRBV7-2 | . | . | 15 | TRBJ2-3
TGCGCCAGCAGCCAGCCCCTCGCAGCGGGAGATGGGGCCAACGTCCTGACTTTC | CASSQPLAAGDGANVLTF | TRBV4-1 | TRBD2 | . | 18 | TRBJ2-6
TGTGCCAGCAGTCTAGCGAGCGGGTCAGATACGCAGTATTTT | CASSLASGSDTQYF | TRBV7-9 | . | . | 14 | TRBJ2-3
TGTGCCAGTAAGATGGGACAGGGGGATTCACCCCTCCACTTT | CASKMGQGDSPLHF | TRBV19 | TRBD1 | . | 14 | TRBJ1-6
TGTGCCTGGAGCTCAGTCTCCTACGAGCAGTACTTC | CAWSSVSYEQYF | TRBV30 | . | once | 12 | TRBJ2-7
TGTGCCAGCAGCTTAGATAGGGCAGGGGTAGCCTACGAGCAGTACTTC | CASSLDRAGVAYEQYF | TRBV11-2 | . | . | 16 | TRBJ2-7
TGTGCCAGCAGCCCGAAAGCGGGGGCGGACTACGAGCAGTACTTC | CASSPKAGADYEQYF | TRBV11-2 | TRBD2 | many | 15 | TRBJ2-7
TGTGCCAGCAGCTTGAGGGACAGGACGGGAGAAAAACTGTTTTTT | CASSLRDRTGEKLFF | TRBV7-8 | TRBD1 | . | 15 | TRBJ1-4
TGTGCCAGCAGTTTCGGCGGGAGCACAGATACGCAGTATTTT | CASSFGGSTDTQYF | TRBV27 | . | once | 14 | TRBJ2-3
TGTGCCAGCAGCATCAAGAGGGGGGGCCTTAATGAGCAGTTCTTC | CASSIKRGGLNEQFF | TRBV21-1 | . | . | 15 | TRBJ2-1
TGTGCCAGCAGCCGAATGGGGGGTGATAATTCACCCCTCCACTTT | CASSRMGGDNSPLHF | TRBV7-3 | . | . | 15 | TRBJ1-6
TGCGCCAGCAGCTTGGATGCCCAGGAGACCCAGTACTTC | CASSLDAQETQYF | TRBV5-1 | . | . | 13 | TRBJ2-5
TGTGCCATCAGTGAGAGTTCCGGGACAGGGAGGTCGAACTATGGCTACACCTTC | CAISESSGTGRSNYGYTF | TRBV10-3 | TRBD1 | . | 18 | TRBJ1-2
TGCGCCAGCAGCTCCGGGGGGACGGGAAGCACCGGGGAGCTGTTTTTT | CASSSGGTGSTGELFF | TRBV5-1 | TRBD2 | . | 16 | TRBJ2-2
TGCGCCAGCAGTCCTGTCAGGGCAGAGGAAGCTTTCTTT | CASSPVRAEEAFF | TRBV23-1 | . | . | 13 | TRBJ1-1
TGCAGCGCTGCCCTAGCAAGGGACACTGAAGCTTTCTTT | CSAALARDTEAFF | TRBV29-1 | . | . | 13 | TRBJ1-1
TGCACCAGCAGCCAAGAAACCAGAACAGGGAACACTGAAGCTTTCTTT | CTSSQETRTGNTEAFF | TRBV1 | . | . | 16 | TRBJ1-1
TGTGCCAGCGCAGCTGGGAGACTGGGCACAGATACGCAGTATTTT | CASAAGRLGTDTQYF | TRBV2 | . | . | 15 | TRBJ2-3
TGCGCCAGCAGCTGGAATCAGGGGACTGAAGCTTTCTTT | CASSWNQGTEAFF | TRBV5-1 | . | . | 13 | TRBJ1-1
TGTGCCAGCAGCCAAGATACTAGCGGGAAGTACAATGAGCAGTTCTTC | CASSQDTSGKYNEQFF | TRBV4-2 | TRBD2 | . | 16 | TRBJ2-1
TGTGCCAGCAGTTACGGGCCCGCGGGTAATTCACCCCTCCACTTT | CASSYGPAGNSPLHF | TRBV6-2/TRBV6-3 | . | . | 15 | TRBJ1-6
TGTGCCAGCAGCTTAGTAGCGGGTCTTAGCACAGATACGCAGTATTTT | CASSLVAGLSTDTQYF | TRBV7-2 | TRBD2 | . | 16 | TRBJ2-3
TGTGCCAGCAGCCAAGGGCAGGGTGGAGAGACCCAGTACTTC | CASSQGQGGETQYF | TRBV11-3 | . | . | 14 | TRBJ2-5
TGTGCTAGCAGCTTAAGGGACAGCGACACAGATACGCAGTATTTT | CASSLRDSDTDTQYF | TRBV7-7 | TRBD1 | . | 15 | TRBJ2-3
TGTGCCAGCAGCTTACCTCCTCGCGGGGTGAACACCGGGGAGCTGTTTTTT | CASSLPPRGVNTGELFF | TRBV7-9 | . | . | 17 | TRBJ2-2
TGTGCCAGCAGATTTCGGTCTCCCGGGGCCAACGTCCTGACTTTC | CASRFRSPGANVLTF | TRBV6-5 | . | . | 15 | TRBJ2-6
TGTGCCAGTACTAATACAGGGATGGGCAATCAGCCCCAGCATTTT | CASTNTGMGNQPQHF | TRBV19 | . | . | 15 | TRBJ1-5
TGTGCCTGGAGTGTAGCAGGGGGCCACTATGGCTACACCTTC | CAWSVAGGHYGYTF | TRBV30 | TRBD1 | . | 14 | TRBJ1-2
TGTGCCAGCAGCGTAGCGGACAGGGAAGTCGGGGAGCTGTTTTTT | CASSVADREVGELFF | TRBV9 | TRBD1 | . | 15 | TRBJ2-2
TGCGCCAGCAGCCAAGATCGGCCAGAAACGGGATGGAATGGAAACACCATATATTTT | CASSQDRPETGWNGNTIYF | TRBV4-1 | . | . | 19 | TRBJ1-3
TGTGCCTGGAGTGCGGGGGGAGTCGAGCAGTACTTC | CAWSAGGVEQYF | TRBV30 | TRBD2 | . | 12 | TRBJ2-7
TGTGCCAGCAGCTTTAGCGGTACCTACAATGAGCAGTTCTTC | CASSFSGTYNEQFF | TRBV7-3 | . | . | 14 | TRBJ2-1
TGTGCCACCAGCAGAGACAGGGGCCCCAACACTGAAGCTTTCTTT | CATSRDRGPNTEAFF | TRBV15 | . | . | 15 | TRBJ1-1
TGTGCCAGCAGCTGGGGTGTGCAAAGGGGGCGCGAACGGCTGTTTTTT | CASSWGVQRGRERLFF | TRBV7-8 | TRBD1 | . | 16 | TRBJ2-2
TGTGCCAGCAGCTTAAGGGTAGCGGATGAACGAGAGACCCAGTACTTC | CASSLRVADERETQYF | TRBV11-3 | . | . | 16 | TRBJ2-5
TGCGCCAGCAGCTACGAGATGGAGCAGGGCTACGAGCAGTACTTC | CASSYEMEQGYEQYF | TRBV5-1 | . | few | 15 | TRBJ2-7
TGTGCCAGCAGTCATCGGGGTTGGGACACTGAAGCTTTCTTT | CASSHRGWDTEAFF | TRBV14 | . | . | 14 | TRBJ1-1